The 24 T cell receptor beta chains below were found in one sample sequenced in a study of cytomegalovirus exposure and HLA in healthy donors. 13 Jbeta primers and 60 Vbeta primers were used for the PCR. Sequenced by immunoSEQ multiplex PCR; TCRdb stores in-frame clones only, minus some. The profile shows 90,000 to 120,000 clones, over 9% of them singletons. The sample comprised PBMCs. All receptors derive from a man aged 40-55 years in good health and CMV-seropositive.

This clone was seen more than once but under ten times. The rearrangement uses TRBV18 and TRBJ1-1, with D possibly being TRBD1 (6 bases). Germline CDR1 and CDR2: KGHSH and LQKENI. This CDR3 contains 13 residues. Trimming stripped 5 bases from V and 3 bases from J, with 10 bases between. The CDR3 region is CASSVQGYTEAFF. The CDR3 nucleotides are TGTGCCAGCTCAGTTCAGGGGTACACTGAAGCTTTCTTT. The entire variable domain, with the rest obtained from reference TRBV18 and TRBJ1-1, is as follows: NAGVMQNPRHLVRRRGQEARLRCSPMKGHSHVYWYRQLPEEGLKFMVYLQKENIIDESGMPKERFSAEFPKEGPSILRIQQVVRGDSAAYFCASSVQGYTEAFFGQGTRLTVV.

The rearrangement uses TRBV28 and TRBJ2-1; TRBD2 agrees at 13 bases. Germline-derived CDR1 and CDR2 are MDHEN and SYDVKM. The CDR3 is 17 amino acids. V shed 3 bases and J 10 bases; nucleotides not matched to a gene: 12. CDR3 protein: CASSFQLAGGPKWEQFF. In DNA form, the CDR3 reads TGTGCCAGCAGTTTCCAACTAGCGGGAGGGCCCAAATGGGAGCAGTTCTTC.

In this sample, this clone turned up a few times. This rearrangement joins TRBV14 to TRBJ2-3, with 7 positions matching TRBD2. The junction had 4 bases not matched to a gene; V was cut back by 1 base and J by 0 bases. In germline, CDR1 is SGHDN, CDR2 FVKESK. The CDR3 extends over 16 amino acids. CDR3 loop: CASSQGLAWSTDTQYF. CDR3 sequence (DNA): TGTGCCAGCAGCCAAGGACTAGCATGGAGCACAGATACGCAGTATTTT.

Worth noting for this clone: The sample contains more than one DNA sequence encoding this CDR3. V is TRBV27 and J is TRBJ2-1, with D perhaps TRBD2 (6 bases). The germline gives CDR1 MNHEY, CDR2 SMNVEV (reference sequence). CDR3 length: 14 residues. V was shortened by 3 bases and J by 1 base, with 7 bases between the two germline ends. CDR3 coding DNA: TGTGCCAGCAGTTTGGGGGGATCCTACAATGAGCAGTTCTTC. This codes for CASSLGGSYNEQFF.

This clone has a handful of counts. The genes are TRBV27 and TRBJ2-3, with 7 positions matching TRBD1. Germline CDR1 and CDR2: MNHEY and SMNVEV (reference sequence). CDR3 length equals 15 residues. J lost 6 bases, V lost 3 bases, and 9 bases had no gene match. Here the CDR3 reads CASSLLDRSLDTQYF. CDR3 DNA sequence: TGTGCCAGCAGTTTGCTGGACAGGTCGTTGGATACGCAGTATTTT.

The CDR3 nucleotides are TGTGCCAGCAGCGCCCGGGACTTTTACAATGAGCAGTTCTTC. This codes for CASSARDFYNEQFF. This chain links TRBV9 with TRBJ2-1, with a tentative D call TRBD2 (6 bases). Germline V gives CDR1 SGDLS, CDR2 YYNGEE. Trimming stripped 3 bases from V and 4 bases from J, with 11 bases between. This CDR3 spans 14 amino acids.

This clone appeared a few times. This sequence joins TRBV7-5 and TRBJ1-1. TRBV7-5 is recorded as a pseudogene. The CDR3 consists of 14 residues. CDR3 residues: CARSNRREDTEAFF. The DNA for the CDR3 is TGTGCCAGAAGCAATCGACGGGAGGACACTGAAGCTTTCTTT.

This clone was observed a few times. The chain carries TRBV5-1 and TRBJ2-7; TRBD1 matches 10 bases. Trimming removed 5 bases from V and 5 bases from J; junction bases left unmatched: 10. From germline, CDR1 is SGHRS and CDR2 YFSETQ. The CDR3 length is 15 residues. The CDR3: CASSSSRDRGHEQYF. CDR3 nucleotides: TGCGCCAGCAGTTCCTCCCGGGACAGGGGCCACGAGCAGTACTTC.

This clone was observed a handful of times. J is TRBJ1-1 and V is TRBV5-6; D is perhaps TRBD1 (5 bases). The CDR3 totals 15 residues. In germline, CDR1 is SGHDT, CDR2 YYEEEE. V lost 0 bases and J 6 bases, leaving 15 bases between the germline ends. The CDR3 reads CASSLGSGLLAEAFF. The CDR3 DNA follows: TGTGCCAGCAGCTTGGGGTCAGGGCTATTGGCTGAAGCTTTCTTT.

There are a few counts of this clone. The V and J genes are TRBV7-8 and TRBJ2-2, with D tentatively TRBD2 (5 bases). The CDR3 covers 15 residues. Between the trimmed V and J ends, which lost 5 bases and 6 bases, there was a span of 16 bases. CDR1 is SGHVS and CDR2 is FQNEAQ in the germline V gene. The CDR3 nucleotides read TGTGCCAGCAGCCCGGAGTGGGAGAGGGCCGGGGAGCTGTTTTTT. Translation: CASSPEWERAGELFF.

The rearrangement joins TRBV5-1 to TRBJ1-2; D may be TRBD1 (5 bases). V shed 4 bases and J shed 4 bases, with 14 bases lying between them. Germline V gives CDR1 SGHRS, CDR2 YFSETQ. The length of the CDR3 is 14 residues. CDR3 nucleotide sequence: TGCGCCAGCAGCCCCCGGCAGGGCGGCTATGGCTACACCTTC. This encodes CASSPRQGGYGYTF.

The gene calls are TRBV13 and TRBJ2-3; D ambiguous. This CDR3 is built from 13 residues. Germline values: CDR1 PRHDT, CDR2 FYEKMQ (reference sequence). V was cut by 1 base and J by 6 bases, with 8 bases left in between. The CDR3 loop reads CASSLDGSDTQYF. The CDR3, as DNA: TGTGCCAGCAGCTTAGATGGCTCGGATACGCAGTATTTT.

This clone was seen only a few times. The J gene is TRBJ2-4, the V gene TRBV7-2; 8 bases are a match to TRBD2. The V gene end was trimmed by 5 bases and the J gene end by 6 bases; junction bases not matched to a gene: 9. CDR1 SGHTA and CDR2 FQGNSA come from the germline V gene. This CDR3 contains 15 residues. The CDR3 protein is CASSPSGRVGNIQYF. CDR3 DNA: TGTGCCAGCAGCCCCAGCGGGAGAGTGGGAAACATTCAGTACTTC.

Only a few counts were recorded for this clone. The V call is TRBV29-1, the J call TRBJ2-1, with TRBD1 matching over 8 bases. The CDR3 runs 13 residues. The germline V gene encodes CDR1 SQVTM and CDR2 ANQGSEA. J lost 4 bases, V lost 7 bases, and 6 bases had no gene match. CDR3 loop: CSAGQGYYNEQFF. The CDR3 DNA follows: TGCAGCGCTGGACAGGGATATTACAATGAGCAGTTCTTC.

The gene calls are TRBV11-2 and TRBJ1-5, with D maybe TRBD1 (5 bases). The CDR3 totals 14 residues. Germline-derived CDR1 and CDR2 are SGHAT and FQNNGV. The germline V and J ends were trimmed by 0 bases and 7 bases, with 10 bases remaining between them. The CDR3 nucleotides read TGTGCCAGCAGCTTAGACCGGGACTTACAGCCCCAGCATTTT. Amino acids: CASSLDRDLQPQHF. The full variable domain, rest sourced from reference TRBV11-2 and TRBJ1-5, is EAGVAQSPRYKIIEKRQSVAFWCNPISGHATLYWYQQILGQGPKLLIQFQNNGVVDDSQLPKDRFSAERLKGVDSTLKIQPAKLEDSAVYLCASSLDRDLQPQHFGDGTRLSIL.

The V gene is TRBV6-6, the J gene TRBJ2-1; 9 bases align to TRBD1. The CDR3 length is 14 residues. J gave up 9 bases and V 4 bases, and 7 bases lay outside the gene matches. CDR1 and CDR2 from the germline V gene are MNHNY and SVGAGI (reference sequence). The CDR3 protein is CASSSDRGQGEQFF. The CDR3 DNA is TGTGCCAGCAGTTCCGACAGGGGACAGGGTGAGCAGTTCTTC.

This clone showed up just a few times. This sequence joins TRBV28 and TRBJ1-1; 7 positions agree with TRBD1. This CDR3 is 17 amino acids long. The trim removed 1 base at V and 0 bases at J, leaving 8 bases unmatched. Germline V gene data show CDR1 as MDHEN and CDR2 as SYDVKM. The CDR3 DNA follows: TGTGCCAGCAGTTTATTCCACAGGGGCCGGATGAACACTGAAGCTTTCTTT. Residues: CASSLFHRGRMNTEAFF.

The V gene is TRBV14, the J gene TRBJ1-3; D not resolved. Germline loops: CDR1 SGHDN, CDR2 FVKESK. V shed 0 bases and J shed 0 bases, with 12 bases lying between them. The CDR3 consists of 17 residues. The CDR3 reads CASSQDLAAGSGNTIYF. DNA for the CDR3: TGTGCCAGCAGCCAAGATCTTGCGGCGGGCTCTGGAAACACCATATATTTT.

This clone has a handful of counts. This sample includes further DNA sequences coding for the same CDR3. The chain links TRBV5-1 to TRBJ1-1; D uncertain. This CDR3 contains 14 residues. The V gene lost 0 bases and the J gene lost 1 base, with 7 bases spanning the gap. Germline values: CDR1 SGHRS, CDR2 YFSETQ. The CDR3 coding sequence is TGCGCCAGCAGCTTGGAGGCAGGGAACACTGAAGCTTTCTTT. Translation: CASSLEAGNTEAFF.

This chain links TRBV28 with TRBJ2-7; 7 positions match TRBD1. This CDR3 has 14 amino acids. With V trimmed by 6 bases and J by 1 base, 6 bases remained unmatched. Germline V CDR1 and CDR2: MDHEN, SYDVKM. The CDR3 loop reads CASRNRGPSYEQYF. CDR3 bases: TGTGCCAGCAGGAACAGGGGCCCTTCCTACGAGCAGTACTTC.

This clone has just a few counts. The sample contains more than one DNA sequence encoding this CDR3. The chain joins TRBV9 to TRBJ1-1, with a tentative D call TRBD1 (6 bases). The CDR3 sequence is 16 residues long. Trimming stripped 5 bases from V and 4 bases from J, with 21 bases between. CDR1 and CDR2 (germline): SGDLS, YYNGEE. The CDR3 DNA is TGTGCCAGCAGTGACCCCCTCAGGGGTTCGAGCACTGAAGCTTTCTTT. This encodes CASSDPLRGSSTEAFF.

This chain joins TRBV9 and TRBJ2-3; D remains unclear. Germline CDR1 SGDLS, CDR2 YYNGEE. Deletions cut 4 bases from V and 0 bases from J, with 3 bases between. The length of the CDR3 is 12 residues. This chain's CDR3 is CASSLSTDTQYF. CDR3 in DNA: TGTGCCAGCAGCCTTAGCACAGATACGCAGTATTTT.

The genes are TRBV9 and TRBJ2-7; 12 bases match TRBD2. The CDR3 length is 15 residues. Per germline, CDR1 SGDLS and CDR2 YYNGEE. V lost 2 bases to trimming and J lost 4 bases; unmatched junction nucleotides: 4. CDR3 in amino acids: CASSVGLAGQYEQYF. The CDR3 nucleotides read TGTGCCAGCAGCGTGGGACTAGCGGGCCAATACGAGCAGTACTTC.

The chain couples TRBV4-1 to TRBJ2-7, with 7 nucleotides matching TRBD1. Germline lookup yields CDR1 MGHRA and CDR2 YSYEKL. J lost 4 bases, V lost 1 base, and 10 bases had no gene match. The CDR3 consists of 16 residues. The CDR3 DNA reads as TGCGCCAGCAGCCAAGGCCGGGCAGGGGGACCGTACGAGCAGTACTTC. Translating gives CASSQGRAGGPYEQYF.